These 27 T cell receptor beta chains originate from one sample sequenced in a study of graft-versus-host responses after intestinal transplantation. No cognate antigen is known for these TCRs. The protocol was immunoSEQ multiplex PCR, while the TCRdb copy is restricted to in-frame clones and leaves out a portion. The sample yields about 93,000 clones, over 80% seen once. Sequenced material: unstimulated CD8+ T cells sorted from spleen or lymph node cells, taken before intestinal transplant. Receptor source: a human donor who received an intestinal transplant.

V gene TRBV5-6 combines with J gene TRBJ2-3, with D perhaps TRBD1 (7 bases). Germline CDR1 is SGHDT and CDR2 is YYEEEE. Trimming took off 3 bases at V and 9 bases at J, with 17 bases between the two ends. The CDR3 runs to 14 residues. The CDR3 region has the DNA TGTGCCAGCAGCTGGAGGAGGGGGCAAGGCACGCAGTATTTT. Translated, it gives CASSWRRGQGTQYF.

This clone was counted once. The chain links TRBV7-9 to TRBJ2-5; D is possibly TRBD1 (5 bases). Trimming stripped 5 bases from V and 3 bases from J, with 13 bases between. The CDR3 has 14 amino acids. Germline CDR1 is SEHNR and CDR2 is FQNEAQ (reference sequence). CDR3 residues: CASSPQGGEETQYF. The CDR3 bases are TGTGCCAGCAGCCCCCAGGGTGGGGAAGAGACCCAGTACTTC. Full variable domain (remainder filled in from reference TRBV7-9 and TRBJ2-5): DTGVSQNPRHKITKRGQNVTFRCDPISEHNRLYWYRQTLGQGPEFLTYFQNEAQLEKSRLLSDRFSAERPKGSFSTLEIQRTEQGDSAMYLCASSPQGGEETQYFGPGTRLLVL.

J is TRBJ2-3 and V is TRBV7-3; 11 nucleotides align to TRBD1. J lost 3 bases, V lost 5 bases, and 4 bases had no gene match. This CDR3 has 15 residues. CDR1 SGHTA and CDR2 FQGTGA come from the germline V gene. CDR3 in DNA: TGTGCCAGCAGCCGGACAGGGGGCGAGACAGATACGCAGTATTTT. It is translated as CASSRTGGETDTQYF.

The genes are TRBV10-3 and TRBJ1-1; TRBD1 matches 7 bases. The V and J ends lost 3 bases and 5 bases, in that order; junction bases with no gene match: 3. The germline V gene encodes CDR1 ENHRY and CDR2 SYGVKD. The CDR3 spans 13 residues. The CDR3 DNA follows: TGTGCCATCAGTGATTTGGGACAGACTGAAGCTTTCTTT. It codes for CAISDLGQTEAFF.

This chain uses TRBV6-6 with TRBJ1-2, with 11 bases that match TRBD1. Germline V gene sequence: CDR1 MNHNY, CDR2 SVGAGI (reference sequence). The CDR3 covers 15 residues. The V gene end was trimmed by 7 bases and the J gene end by 8 bases; junction bases not matched to a gene: 12. The CDR3 DNA reads TGTGCCAGCAATCATTGGACAGGGGGCGCGGAGGGCTACACCTTC. Its translation: CASNHWTGGAEGYTF.

V gene TRBV4-3 combines with J gene TRBJ1-5, with no clear D. The CDR3 contains 14 residues. The V and J ends lost 3 bases and 4 bases respectively, with 10 bases between them. The germline V gene has CDR1 LGHNA and CDR2 YSLEER. The CDR3 bases are TGCGCCAGCAGCCACCCAAGAGGTAATCAGCCCCAGCATTTT. The encoded protein is CASSHPRGNQPQHF.

CDR3 nucleotide sequence: TGTGCCAGCAGCGTAGGTGGTGAACTCTCCTACAATGAGCAGTTCTTC. This translates into CASSVGGELSYNEQFF. The chain recombines TRBV9 with TRBJ2-1; D call uncertain. Trimming pared 0 bases from V and 0 bases from J, leaving 10 bases between. CDR3 length: 16 amino acids. Germline assignment: CDR1 SGDLS and CDR2 YYNGEE.

The V call is TRBV6-6, the J call TRBJ2-7; D may be TRBD1 (5 bases). This CDR3 has 16 amino acids. The V end lost 6 bases, the J end lost 5 bases, and 23 bases lay between the germline ends. Germline V gives CDR1 MNHNY, CDR2 SVGAGI (reference sequence). CDR3 bases: TGTGCCAGCAGCCATCTAGGCGCAGGGAAAGCCGACGAGCAGTACTTC. This gives the protein CASSHLGAGKADEQYF.

CDR3 in amino acids: CASSQGLAGTEETQYF. For the CDR3, the DNA is TGTGCCAGCAGCCAGGGACTAGCGGGGACCGAAGAGACCCAGTACTTC. The chain employs TRBV4-2 and TRBJ2-5; TRBD2 agrees at 13 bases. The germline gives CDR1 LGHNA, CDR2 YNFKEQ. Germline trimming cut 3 bases from V and 3 bases from J; bases unmatched to any gene: 4. The CDR3 runs 16 residues.

The chain employs TRBV30 and TRBJ2-7; maybe TRBD2 (6 bases). V was cut by 4 bases and J by 6 bases, with 19 bases left in between. CDR3 length equals 14 residues. Germline CDR1 is GTSNPN and CDR2 is SVGIG (reference sequence). CDR3 region: CAWTIVGTEGEQYF. CDR3 nucleotides: TGTGCCTGGACGATCGTCGGGACGGAGGGCGAGCAGTACTTC.

This clone was seen only once. The genes are TRBV5-6 and TRBJ2-2; D unresolved. Germline CDR1 and CDR2: SGHDT and YYEEEE. V was cut by 4 bases and J by 1 base, with 8 bases left in between. This CDR3 is 14 amino acids long. CDR3 loop: CASSDILNTGELFF. The CDR3 bases are TGTGCCAGCAGCGACATCCTGAACACCGGGGAGCTGTTTTTT.

This chain uses TRBV7-9 with TRBJ1-2; 9 positions match TRBD1. Germline V lookup: CDR1 SEHNR, CDR2 FQNEAQ (reference sequence). Unmatched junction bases numbered 4, after V lost 0 bases and J lost 8 bases. CDR3 size: 14 residues. In DNA form, the CDR3 reads TGTGCCAGCAGCTTAGCGGGACAGGGATACGGCTACACCTTC. Its translation is CASSLAGQGYGYTF.

This clone was seen only once. This chain joins TRBV7-6 and TRBJ1-5; a possible D gene is TRBD1 (5 bases). Germline-derived CDR1 and CDR2 are SGHVS and FNYEAQ. This CDR3 region has 15 residues. V was clipped by 2 bases and J by 0 bases, with 8 bases between them. The DNA of the CDR3 is TGTGCCAGCAGCTTACAGGGTACTAGCAATCAGCCCCAGCATTTT. It yields the protein CASSLQGTSNQPQHF. The variable domain in full, with the rest retrieved from reference TRBV7-6 and TRBJ1-5, is GAGVSQSPRYKVTKRGQDVALRCDPISGHVSLYWYRQALGQGPEFLTYFNYEAQQDKSGLPNDRFSAERPEGSISTLTIQRTEQRDSAMYRCASSLQGTSNQPQHFGDGTRLSIL.

The chain uses TRBV30 and TRBJ2-2, with a possible D match to TRBD2 (5 bases). V was cut by 5 bases and J by 5 bases, with 6 bases left in between. The length of the CDR3 is 11 residues. Germline V gives CDR1 GTSNPN, CDR2 SVGIG (reference sequence). The CDR3 DNA is TGTGCCTGGGGACTTACCGGGGAGCTGTTTTTT. This codes for CAWGLTGELFF.

The chain uses TRBV10-2 and TRBJ2-3; 12 bases agree with TRBD2. The V gene end was trimmed by 6 bases and the J gene end by 6 bases; junction bases not matched to a gene: 7. The CDR3 consists of 15 residues. Germline V gives CDR1 WSHSY, CDR2 SAAADI. The CDR3 coding sequence is TGCGCCAGCAGCACACTAGCGGGGGGCTCGGATACGCAGTATTTT. Amino acids: CASSTLAGGSDTQYF.

The sample holds one count of this clone. The rearrangement links TRBV7-6 to TRBJ2-7, with D maybe TRBD2 (6 bases). Germline V gene data show CDR1 as SGHVS and CDR2 as FNYEAQ. The CDR3 sequence is 13 residues long. V dropped 1 base and J dropped 7 bases, with 11 bases sitting between them. This CDR3 reads CASSLGGAGEQYF. CDR3 DNA sequence: TGTGCCAGCAGCTTAGGCGGGGCCGGAGAGCAGTACTTC. Drawing the rest from reference TRBV7-6 and TRBJ2-7, the complete variable domain is GAGVSQSPRYKVTKRGQDVALRCDPISGHVSLYWYRQALGQGPEFLTYFNYEAQQDKSGLPNDRFSAERPEGSISTLTIQRTEQRDSAMYRCASSLGGAGEQYFGPGTRLTVT.

The CDR3 DNA sequence: TGTGCCAGCAGTTCTTATAGCCCTAATGAGCAGTTCTTC. This sequence encodes CASSSYSPNEQFF. This chain uses TRBV6-5 with TRBJ2-1; no clear D. CDR3 length: 13 residues. Germline V gives CDR1 MNHEY, CDR2 SVGAGI. V was clipped by 4 bases and J by 7 bases, with 11 bases between them.

The V call is TRBV4-2, the J call TRBJ2-5, with a possible D match to TRBD2 (7 bases). Trimming pared 0 bases from V and 6 bases from J, leaving 17 bases between. The CDR3 totals 16 residues. CDR1 and CDR2 from the germline V gene are LGHNA and YNFKEQ. CDR3 loop: CASSQDGRGATQTQYF. The CDR3 DNA sequence: TGTGCCAGCAGCCAAGATGGGAGGGGGGCCACGCAGACCCAGTACTTC.

For the CDR3, the DNA is TGTGCCAGTAGTATACAGGGGTTGGGTCAGCCCCAGCATTTT. It codes for CASSIQGLGQPQHF. This chain uses TRBV19 with TRBJ1-5; perhaps TRBD1 as D (6 bases). From germline, CDR1 is LNHDA and CDR2 SQIVND (reference sequence). V lost 2 bases and J 6 bases, leaving 11 bases between the germline ends. This CDR3 is built from 14 residues.

The sample holds one count of this clone. J is TRBJ1-2 and V is TRBV30, with D uncertain. V lost 4 bases and J lost 3, with 12 bases in between. CDR1 is GTSNPN and CDR2 is SVGIG in the germline V gene (reference sequence). This CDR3 comprises 13 residues. CDR3 sequence (DNA): TGTGCCTGGACGCCAAGCTCACACTATGGCTACACCTTC. Translated: CAWTPSSHYGYTF. Looking up the rest from reference TRBV30 and TRBJ1-2 gives the full variable domain: SQTIHQWPATLVQPVGSPLSLECTVEGTSNPNLYWYRQAAGRGLQLLFYSVGIGQISSEVPQNLSASRPQDRQFILSSKKLLLSDSGFYLCAWTPSSHYGYTFGSGTRLTVV.

The V gene is TRBV6-1, the J gene TRBJ1-1, with 7 bases that match TRBD1. The CDR3 has 12 amino acids. The V gene's germline CDR1 is MNHNS and CDR2 SASEGT. With V trimmed by 8 bases and J by 0 bases, 0 bases remained unmatched. CDR3 in DNA: TGTGCCAGCGGGACAGTGAACACTGAAGCTTTCTTT. Its translation: CASGTVNTEAFF.

This clone has just a few counts. This chain joins TRBV6-1 and TRBJ1-1; D may be TRBD1 (6 bases). V was cut by 3 bases and J by 2 bases, with 16 bases left in between. CDR1 and CDR2 (germline): MNHNS, SASEGT. The CDR3 extends over 16 amino acids. In nucleotides, the CDR3 is TGTGCCAGCAGTGAGGGATGGGGGACAATCAACACTGAAGCTTTCTTT. This translates into CASSEGWGTINTEAFF.

The chain combines TRBV15 with TRBJ1-2; 12 bases fit TRBD1. Germline V gene data show CDR1 as LNHNV and CDR2 as YYDKDF (reference sequence). The CDR3 consists of 13 residues. Unmatched junction bases numbered 3, after V lost 5 bases and J lost 8 bases. The CDR3 sequence: CATSRDRGHGYTF. The CDR3 nucleotides read TGTGCCACCAGCCGGGACAGGGGGCACGGCTACACCTTC.

The rearrangement joins TRBV6-1 to TRBJ2-3; possibly TRBD2 for D (7 bases). V was pared by 11 bases and J by 5 bases, with 20 bases between. Germline-derived CDR1 and CDR2 are MNHNS and SASEGT. CDR3 length: 14 residues. The CDR3 loop is CAGEGGGLIDTQYF. In nucleotides, the CDR3 is TGTGCCGGCGAAGGAGGGGGACTAATAGATACGCAGTATTTT.

The chain uses TRBV7-9 and TRBJ1-2; D is perhaps TRBD1 (6 bases). Germline lookup yields CDR1 SEHNR and CDR2 FQNEAQ (reference sequence). V dropped 7 bases and J dropped 0 bases, with 9 bases sitting between them. The CDR3 is 13 residues long. The CDR3 DNA is TGTGCCAGCACGACAGGAGCTAACTATGGCTACACCTTC. Amino acids: CASTTGANYGYTF.

This chain joins TRBV2 and TRBJ1-2; 10 nucleotides agree with TRBD1. With 4 bases clipped from V and 3 bases from J, the junction kept 5 bases outside the gene matches. The CDR3 totals 15 residues. From germline, CDR1 is SNHLY and CDR2 FYNNEI. In DNA, the CDR3 is TGTGCCAGCAGTGGGACAGGGGGTCAGGACTATGGCTACACCTTC. It encodes CASSGTGGQDYGYTF.

This rearrangement joins TRBV5-1 to TRBJ1-1; maybe TRBD1 (5 bases). Trimming pared 0 bases from V and 1 base from J, leaving 7 bases between. The CDR3 contains 14 residues. The germline gives CDR1 SGHRS, CDR2 YFSETQ. CDR3 sequence (DNA): TGCGCCAGCAGCTTGGCCACAGGGAACACTGAAGCTTTCTTT. Residues: CASSLATGNTEAFF.